A selection of T cell receptor beta chains follows, all from one sample in a study of metastatic and nonmetastatic thyroid tumors. Via MiXCR, TCRdb re-called the PCR reads. The repertoire holds about 5,800 clones, roughly 19% seen once, with approximately 6.4% in the top ten. Material: adjacent normal tissue. These receptor sequences come from a female donor with papillary thyroid cancer or a benign thyroid nodule (not recorded which). Some clones in this sample may be carry-over from other donors' samples. Both conserved end residues are part of each CDR3. A D gene is named only where the DNA matches it firmly. Part of the rows lack a size; the others show once, few, many or a class for expanded clones.

-	TRBV11-3	TRBJ1-4	-	CASSFWDGATNEKLFF	TGTGCCAGCAGCTTTTGGGACGGAGCAACTAATGAAAAACTGTTTTTT
-	TRBV6-1	TRBJ1-1	few	CASRNGGGLDTEAFF	TGTGCCAGCAGAAACGGGGGGGGATTGGACACTGAAGCTTTCTTT
TRBD1	TRBV2	TRBJ1-1	medium-sized	CASSGTANTEAFF	TGTGCCAGCAGCGGGACAGCGAACACTGAAGCTTTCTTT
-	TRBV19	TRBJ2-2	medium-sized	CASSSQASTGELFF	TGTGCCAGTAGTAGTCAAGCCTCCACCGGGGAGCTGTTTTTT
-	TRBV6-1	TRBJ1-1	few	CAIRPTGTHTEAFF	TGTGCCATCAGACCAACAGGGACTCACACTGAAGCTTTCTTT
-	TRBV14	TRBJ1-2	medium-sized	CASSQEGRNGYTF	TGTGCCAGCAGCCAAGAAGGCAGGAATGGCTACACCTTC
-	TRBV28	TRBJ1-1	few	CASSLLAGAYTEAFF	TGTGCCAGCAGTTTATTGGCAGGGGCATACACTGAAGCTTTCTTT
-	TRBV27	TRBJ1-2	few	CASSLSSWYGYTF	TGTGCCAGCAGTTTATCGTCCTGGTATGGCTACACCTTC
-	TRBV7-9	TRBJ1-5	medium-sized	CASSPYTGNQPQHF	TGTGCCAGCAGCCCATATACAGGGAACCAGCCCCAGCATTTT
-	TRBV6-1	TRBJ2-7	medium-sized	CASSEGGQGWQYF	TGTGCCAGCAGTGAAGGAGGGCAGGGATGGCAGTACTTC
-	TRBV7-6	TRBJ2-7	medium-sized	CASSLAPYSYEQYF	TGTGCCAGCAGCTTAGCCCCCTACAGCTACGAGCAGTACTTC
-	TRBV5-6	TRBJ2-3	-	CASSAGSGLSTDTQYF	TGTGCCAGCAGCGCGGGGTCGGGACTCTCCACAGATACGCAGTATTTT
-	TRBV5-6	TRBJ1-5	few	CASILGQDQPQHF	TGTGCCAGTATCTTAGGGCAGGATCAGCCCCAGCATTTT
-	TRBV12-3/TRBV12-4	TRBJ2-2	few	CASSSPEELFF	TGTGCCAGCAGTTCTCCCGAGGAGCTGTTTTTT
TRBD2	TRBV7-6	TRBJ2-1	-	CASSSGLPGQFF	TGTGCCAGCAGCTCGGGACTACCAGGGCAGTTCTTC
TRBD1	TRBV19	TRBJ1-1	medium-sized	CASSTSTGEGGEAFF	TGTGCCAGTAGTACATCGACAGGGGAAGGTGGTGAAGCTTTCTTT
-	TRBV5-1	TRBJ2-5	many	CASSPVGDGETQYF	TGCGCCAGCAGCCCGGTCGGGGATGGGGAGACCCAGTACTTC
TRBD2	TRBV30	TRBJ2-1	-	CAWKPLCGSLAGQFF	TGTGCCTGGAAACCCCTATGCGGCTCCCTAGCGGGCCAGTTCTTC
TRBD2	TRBV28	TRBJ2-1	-	CASSLAGAGVSNEQFF	TGTGCCAGCAGTTTAGCTGGGGCGGGAGTATCCAATGAGCAGTTCTTC
TRBD1	TRBV28	TRBJ2-7	-	CASSLGQGWSYEQYF	TGTGCCAGCAGTTTGGGACAGGGATGGTCCTACGAGCAGTACTTC
TRBD1	TRBV5-1	TRBJ1-2	-	CASSAGTGPEVIVGFTF	TGCGCCAGCAGCGCCGGGACAGGTCCCGAAGTGATCGTTGGCTTCACCTTC
TRBD1	TRBV12-3/TRBV12-4	TRBJ2-1	once	CAGRDSLNNEQFF	TGTGCCGGCAGGGACAGTCTGAATAATGAGCAGTTCTTC
-	TRBV30	TRBJ1-5	medium-sized	CAWRYGLNQPQHF	TGTGCCTGGAGGTACGGGCTAAATCAGCCCCAGCATTTT
-	TRBV7-9	TRBJ1-6	medium-sized	CASSLGESPLHF	TGTGCCAGCAGCTTAGGGGAATCACCCCTCCACTTT
TRBD1	TRBV2	TRBJ2-7	-	CASTPDRANEQYF	TGTGCCAGCACCCCGGACAGGGCCAACGAGCAGTACTTC
-	TRBV2	TRBJ2-1	-	CASSNQGNGNNEQFF	TGTGCCAGCAGTAACCAAGGGAACGGGAACAATGAGCAGTTCTTC
-	TRBV5-4	TRBJ2-5	many	CASSFGSGAGETQYF	TGTGCCAGCAGCTTTGGGTCAGGGGCTGGAGAGACCCAGTACTTC
TRBD2	TRBV24-1	TRBJ2-5	medium-sized	CATSTSGDPRKTQYF	TGTGCCACCAGTACTAGCGGGGACCCTCGGAAGACCCAGTACTTC
TRBD1	TRBV27	TRBJ2-7	many	CASSFRGLISYEQYF	TGTGCCAGCAGTTTCAGGGGGCTGATCTCCTACGAGCAGTACTTC
-	TRBV10-3	TRBJ2-3	few	CAISEPASTDTQYF	TGTGCCATCAGTGAGCCCGCATCCACAGATACTCAGTATTTT
-	TRBV5-1	TRBJ2-5	many	CASSRGTGGGETQYF	TGCGCCAGCAGTCGGGGGACCGGAGGGGGGGAGACCCAGTACTTC
-	TRBV30	TRBJ2-1	many	CAWSRRTNEQFF	TGTGCCTGGAGTAGAAGGACCAATGAGCAGTTCTTC